These 9 T cell receptor beta chains were all obtained from the same sample, sequenced in a study of Graves' ophthalmopathy and Graves' hyperthyroidism. Using RNA transcripts, the TCR beta CDR3 regions were amplified. Second-round multiplex PCR came after a first-round RT-PCR that employed HTBI primers. TCRdb reprocessed the multiplex PCR reads via MiXCR and lists one record per CDR3 protein. The top ten clones hold 35% to 55% of a sample with roughly 700,000 distinct CDR3 sequences, roughly 41% of them seen once. The sample comprised peripheral blood. The source of these receptors is an adult man with Graves' ophthalmopathy.

This clonotype has ten or more counts. One end of the junction does not line up with germline, which may come from a read error. V and J are TRBV24-1 and TRBJ2-6; maybe TRBD2 (6 bases). Germline lookup yields CDR1 KGHDR and CDR2 SFDVKD. CDR3 length equals 17 residues. The CDR3 region has the DNA TGTGCCATCAGTGACATACCGGGGAGGCCAGGGGCCAACGTCCTGACTTTC. Its translation is CAISDIPGRPGANVLTF.

This clonotype came up once. This chain uses TRBV7-9 with TRBJ2-5; D ambiguous. The CDR3 is 13 amino acids. Germline values: CDR1 SEHNR, CDR2 FQNEAQ (reference sequence). Trimming cost V 4 bases and J 1 base, with 7 bases left between them. The CDR3 DNA sequence: TGTGCCAGCAGCTCCGTGATCCAAGAGACCCAGTACTTC. Encoded protein: CASSSVIQETQYF.

In its sample, this clonotype was seen a few times. V usage is TRBV7-9 and J usage is TRBJ1-5; D call uncertain. Trimming left V 5 bases short and J 0 bases short, with 11 bases between. The CDR3 spans 15 residues. Germline-derived CDR1 and CDR2 are SEHNR and FQNEAQ (reference sequence). The CDR3 sequence: CASSPGLVSNQPQHF. The CDR3 DNA follows: TGTGCCAGCAGCCCGGGCCTAGTTAGCAATCAGCCCCAGCATTTT.

This chain connects TRBV25-1 to TRBJ1-2; D is unresolved. V was pared by 7 bases and J by 3 bases, with 9 bases between. The germline gives CDR1 MGHDK, CDR2 SYGVNS. CDR3 length: 12 residues. For the CDR3, the DNA is TGTGCCAGCACACAACCCTACTATGGCTACACCTTC. Amino acids: CASTQPYYGYTF.

This clonotype was counted once. No conserved phenylalanine or tryptophan is present at the end of the CDR3, so a read error is the likely explanation. J is TRBJ2-5 and V is TRBV20-1; 13 bases fit TRBD2. The CDR3 is 17 amino acids. CDR1 DFQATT and CDR2 SNEGSKA come from the germline V gene (reference sequence). Losses at the gene ends were 5 bases for V and 2 bases for J; bases not matched to a gene: 11. This CDR3 is CSAGRLAGGLIQETQYL. The CDR3 DNA reads as TGCAGTGCTGGACGACTAGCGGGAGGCCTAATACAAGAGACCCAGTACCTC.

The chain recombines TRBV10-2 with TRBJ1-2; possibly TRBD1 for D (6 bases). Trimming shortened V by 11 bases and J by 4 bases, and 17 bases separated the two germline ends. This CDR3 spans 13 amino acids. CDR1 and CDR2 (germline): WSHSY, SAAADI. Here the CDR3 reads CALPGGRVYGYTF. CDR3 nucleotide sequence: TGCGCCCTACCGGGGGGGCGAGTCTATGGCTACACCTTC.

The J gene is TRBJ1-5, the V gene TRBV12-3 or TRBV12-4; no clear D. V lost 4 bases, J lost 6 bases, and 13 bases lay in between. This CDR3 is built from 14 residues. The CDR3 sequence: CASSSDGVGQPQHF. In DNA form, the CDR3 reads TGTGCCAGCAGTTCAGACGGGGTAGGTCAGCCCCAGCATTTT.

The rearrangement joins TRBV6-2 or TRBV6-3 to TRBJ2-6; D not certain. V was shortened by 7 bases and J by 0 bases, with 7 bases between the two germline ends. CDR1 is MNHEY and CDR2 is SVGEGT in the germline V gene. This CDR3 has 14 amino acids. In DNA, the CDR3 is TGTGCCAGCACCTTTAGCTCTGGGGCCAACGTCCTGACTTTC. It is translated as CASTFSSGANVLTF.

As for this clonotype: Just one base apart from a much larger clone, this may be a read error. The CDR3 DNA reads as TGTGCCAGCAGCTTAGAGGGGCGCTTTCCCTACGAGCAGTGCTTC. Translated: CASSLEGRFPYEQCF. V is TRBV7-9 and J is TRBJ2-7; a weak D match, TRBD1 (5 bases). Germline V CDR1 and CDR2: SEHNR, FQNEAQ (reference sequence). This CDR3 contains 15 residues.